A selection of T cell receptor beta chains follows, all from one sample in a study of shared clonotypes between healthy human individuals. Profiling relied on immunoSEQ multiplex PCR, and the TCRdb table lists in-frame clones only, not all of them. Here the sample spans millions of clones, around 96% being singletons. Sample: naive CD8+ T cells sorted from blood. These receptors all come from a man between 18 and 29 years old in good health. Both conserved end residues are part of each CDR3. The D gene is left open where the match is weak. The listing skips clone size in some rows; elsewhere it reads once, few, many or a size class.

clone_size j_call v_call d_call cdr3_nt cdr3_aa
. TRBJ2-1 TRBV28 . TGTGCCAGCACTTTGAGGAGGTCCCATGAGCAGTTCTTC CASTLRRSHEQFF
. TRBJ2-7 TRBV11-3 TRBD1 TGTGCCAGCAGCGAGGGACAGGGAGCCGAGCAGTACTTC CASSEGQGAEQYF
. TRBJ2-1 TRBV9 . TGTGCCAGCAGCGTAGGAGGTTTCGATGAGCAGTTCTTC CASSVGGFDEQFF
. TRBJ2-1 TRBV15 . TGTGCCACCAGCAGAGGCGGAGAAAACAATGAGCAGTTCTTC CATSRGGENNEQFF
. TRBJ2-3 TRBV30 . TGTGCCTGGGGAAAGGGCCGCGCAGATACGCAGTATTTT CAWGKGRADTQYF
. TRBJ1-1 TRBV14 . TGTGCCAGCAGCCAAGATGGTGAGACATACACTGAAGCTTTCTTT CASSQDGETYTEAFF
. TRBJ2-1 TRBV14 TRBD2 TGTGCCAGCAGCCACTGGACTAGCCCAGACAATGAGCAGTTCTTC CASSHWTSPDNEQFF
. TRBJ2-1 TRBV29-1 TRBD2 TGCAGCGTGGCGGGAGGGCCAGTTGAAGACAATGAGCAGTTCTTC CSVAGGPVEDNEQFF
. TRBJ1-1 TRBV6-5 TRBD1 TGTGCCAGCAGTTACGATGGACAGGGGAACACTGAAGCTTTCTTT CASSYDGQGNTEAFF
few TRBJ2-5 TRBV4-3 . TGCGCCAGCAGCCAAGATTGGTGGGCGGGAGAGACCCAGTACTTC CASSQDWWAGETQYF
. TRBJ1-3 TRBV9 . TGTGCCAGCAGCGTGAAGGGGGTAGGAAACACCATATATTTT CASSVKGVGNTIYF
. TRBJ2-3 TRBV9 . TGTGCCAGCAGCGTAGTTGAGGCGAAGGGAACAGATACGCAGTATTTT CASSVVEAKGTDTQYF
. TRBJ2-3 TRBV6-5 TRBD2 TGTGCCAGCAATCCTAGCGGGGGGGCTGGGGATACGCAGTATTTT CASNPSGGAGDTQYF
few TRBJ1-4 TRBV2 . TGTGCCAGCAGGACTGGAGAATTTGAAAAACTGTTTTTT CASRTGEFEKLFF
. TRBJ1-5 TRBV15 . TGTGCCACCAGCAGCCAGGGGTGGGACAATCAGCCCCAGCATTTT CATSSQGWDNQPQHF
. TRBJ2-7 TRBV27 . TGTGCCAGCAGTTTATACGGTGGCTACGAGCAGTACTTC CASSLYGGYEQYF
. TRBJ1-2 TRBV30 . TGTGCCGGCTGGTTAGGGGCCTATGGCTACACCTTC CAGWLGAYGYTF
once TRBJ2-7 TRBV29-1 . TGCAGCGTTTCCTCCTTGGACAGCCCCTACGAGCAGTACTTC CSVSSLDSPYEQYF
. TRBJ2-7 TRBV4-2 . TGTGCCAGCAGTCCCCGCGGGGGCCAGGCCTACGAGCAGTACTTC CASSPRGGQAYEQYF
. TRBJ2-7 TRBV19 . TGTGCCAGTAGTAGCCGGGAGACCTACGAGCAGTACTTC CASSSRETYEQYF
. TRBJ2-3 TRBV2 . TGTGCCAGCAGGTCGAGCGGCGTGGGAGATACGCAGTATTTT CASRSSGVGDTQYF
. TRBJ2-7 TRBV28 TRBD1 TGTGCCAGCAGTTCAGACAGGGTCTACGAGCAGTACTTC CASSSDRVYEQYF
. TRBJ2-7 TRBV13 . TGTGCCAGCAGCCTCCCACCCACAGGGAGGTCCTACGAGCAGTACTTC CASSLPPTGRSYEQYF
. TRBJ2-7 TRBV7-9 TRBD2 TGTGCCAGCAGCTTAGCCCCCGGGACTAGCGCCAGGAGCTCCTACGAGCAGTACTTC CASSLAPGTSARSSYEQYF
once TRBJ2-7 TRBV7-7 . TGTGCTAGCAGCTTAAACGAAGCCTACGAGCAGTACTTC CASSLNEAYEQYF
. TRBJ1-4 TRBV28 . TGTGCCAGCAGTTTCTTAGGGGGGGAAAAACTGTTTTTT CASSFLGGEKLFF
. TRBJ2-1 TRBV13 TRBD2 TGTGCCAGCAGCATTCGGACTAGCGGGATAGGTGAGCAGTTCTTC CASSIRTSGIGEQFF
. TRBJ2-3 TRBV2 . TGTGCCAGCAGTTGGGACACAGATACGCAGTATTTT CASSWDTDTQYF
. TRBJ1-2 TRBV27 TRBD1 TGTGCCAGCAGTTGGGACAGGCAGCATTATGGCTACACCTTC CASSWDRQHYGYTF
. TRBJ2-3 TRBV13 TRBD1 TGTGCCAGCAGCCAATCTCGCCAGCGGACAGGGGTAGATACGCAGTATTTT CASSQSRQRTGVDTQYF
. TRBJ2-3 TRBV7-9 . TGTGCCAGCAGCCTGAAGACAGCAGATACGCAGTATTTT CASSLKTADTQYF
. TRBJ2-1 TRBV5-1 . TGCGCCAGCAGCTTGAACGGGGGACCCCGGAATGAGCAGTTCTTC CASSLNGGPRNEQFF
. TRBJ2-7 TRBV6-1 . TGTGCCAGCCGGGACGCAAGTTTTAGCTCCTACGAGCAGTACTTC CASRDASFSSYEQYF
. TRBJ1-3 TRBV13 . TGTGCCAGCAGCTTAGAATCTGGGGCAGGAAACACCATATATTTT CASSLESGAGNTIYF
. TRBJ2-2 TRBV2 TRBD1 TGTGCCGGGACAGGAGGGGGTGACACCGGGGAGCTGTTTTTT CAGTGGGDTGELFF
. TRBJ2-4 TRBV29-1 . TGCAGCGTTTCCCAGACGACCAGCCCTGCCAAAAACATTCAGTACTTC CSVSQTTSPAKNIQYF